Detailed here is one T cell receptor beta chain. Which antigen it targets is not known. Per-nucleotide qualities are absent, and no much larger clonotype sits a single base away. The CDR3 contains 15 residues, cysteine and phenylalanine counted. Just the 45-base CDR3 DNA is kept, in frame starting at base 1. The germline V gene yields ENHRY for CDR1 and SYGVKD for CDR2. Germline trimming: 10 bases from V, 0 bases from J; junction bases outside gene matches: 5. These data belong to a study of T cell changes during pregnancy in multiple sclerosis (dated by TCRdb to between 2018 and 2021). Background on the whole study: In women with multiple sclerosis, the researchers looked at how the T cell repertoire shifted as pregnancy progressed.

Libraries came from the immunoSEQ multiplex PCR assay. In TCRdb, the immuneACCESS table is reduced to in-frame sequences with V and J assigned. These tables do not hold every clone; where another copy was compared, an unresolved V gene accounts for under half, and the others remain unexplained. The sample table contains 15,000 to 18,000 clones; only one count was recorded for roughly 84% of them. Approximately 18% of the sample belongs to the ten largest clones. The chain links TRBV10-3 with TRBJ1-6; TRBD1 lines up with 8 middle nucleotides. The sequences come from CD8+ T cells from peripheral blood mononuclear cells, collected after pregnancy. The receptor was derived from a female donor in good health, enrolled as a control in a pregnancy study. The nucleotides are TGTGCCAACCGGGACAGGCTCTCCTATAATTCACCCCTCCACTTT. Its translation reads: CANRDRLSYNSPLHF.